The 14 T cell receptor beta chains listed next were all sequenced from one sample in a study of T cell responses to AZD1222 COVID-19 vaccine. Data came from immunoSEQ multiplex PCR; TCRdb stores just in-frame clones and leaves some out. Of about 90,000 clones listed, over 75% are singletons. The sequences come from peripheral blood, collected on day 0 of AZD1222 vaccination. Receptors originate from an adult in good health.

The chain has TRBV29-1 and TRBJ2-1, with 12 bases matching TRBD2. The CDR3 is 14 amino acids. J gave up 5 bases and V 7 bases, and 6 bases lay outside the gene matches. Germline CDR1 SQVTM, CDR2 ANQGSEA. The CDR3 reads CSALTSGSHNEQFF. The CDR3 nucleotides are TGCAGCGCACTGACTAGCGGGAGCCACAATGAGCAGTTCTTC.

As concerns this clone: The junction does not match germline at one end; this may be a read error. The chain carries TRBV7-7 and TRBJ2-5; D is ambiguous. CDR1 is SSHAT and CDR2 is FNYEAQ in the germline V gene (reference sequence). The CDR3 length is 13 residues. CDR3 amino acids: CASSSQPQETQYF. Written as DNA, the CDR3 is TGTGCTAGCAGCTCACAGCCTCAAGAGACCCAGTACTTC.

The rearrangement links TRBV25-1 to TRBJ2-7; TRBD2 might be the D (5 bases). The CDR3 extends over 13 amino acids. Per the germline V gene, CDR1 is MGHDK and CDR2 is SYGVNS. The V end lost 4 bases, the J end lost 2 bases, and 9 bases lay between the germline ends. The CDR3 sequence is CASSGPSPYEQYF. In nucleotides, the CDR3 is TGTGCCAGCAGTGGCCCTAGCCCCTACGAGCAGTACTTC.

In its sample, this clone ranks as medium-sized. V usage is TRBV2 and J usage is TRBJ1-1; D remains unclear. Trimming took 4 bases from V and 1 from J, leaving 7 bases between them. Germline CDR1 reads SNHLY; CDR2 reads FYNNEI. This CDR3 is 13 amino acids long. CDR3 sequence reads: CASSADGNTEAFF. The CDR3, as DNA: TGTGCCAGCAGTGCCGACGGGAACACTGAAGCTTTCTTT.

The chain couples TRBV18 to TRBJ1-1; 10 bases are shared with TRBD1. The CDR3 runs 13 residues. Germline V gene sequence: CDR1 KGHSH, CDR2 LQKENI. V was pared by 5 bases and J by 7 bases, with 4 bases of the junction left unmatched. The CDR3 protein is CASSAGTGDEAFF. CDR3 coding DNA: TGTGCCAGCTCAGCCGGGACAGGGGATGAAGCTTTCTTT. Drawing the rest from reference TRBV18 and TRBJ1-1, the complete variable domain is NAGVMQNPRHLVRRRGQEARLRCSPMKGHSHVYWYRQLPEEGLKFMVYLQKENIIDESGMPKERFSAEFPKEGPSILRIQQVVRGDSAAYFCASSAGTGDEAFFGQGTRLTVV.

The chain has TRBV4-3 and TRBJ1-6, with D unresolved. The length of the CDR3 is 13 residues. Germline V gives CDR1 LGHNA, CDR2 YSLEER. Trimming left V 0 bases short and J 9 bases short, with 6 bases between. The CDR3 DNA reads as TGCGCCAGCAGCCAAGACACGGTTTCACCCCTCCACTTT. Its protein product is CASSQDTVSPLHF.

The count of this clone is one. The chain joins TRBV19 to TRBJ1-5; possible D gene TRBD1, 6 bases. Germline V gene sequence: CDR1 LNHDA, CDR2 SQIVND (reference sequence). The CDR3 totals 14 residues. Trimming shortened V by 3 bases and J by 1 base, and 7 bases separated the two germline ends. This CDR3 is CASSIRGSNQPQHF. For the CDR3, the DNA is TGTGCCAGTAGTATCAGGGGAAGCAATCAGCCCCAGCATTTT. Complete variable domain (other parts from reference TRBV19 and TRBJ1-5): DGGITQSPKYLFRKEGQNVTLSCEQNLNHDAMYWYRQDPGQGLRLIYYSQIVNDFQKGDIAEGYSVSREKKESFPLTVTSAQKNPTAFYLCASSIRGSNQPQHFGDGTRLSIL.

V is TRBV7-6 and J is TRBJ2-7; D possibly corresponds to TRBD1 (5 bases). Germline values: CDR1 SGHVS, CDR2 FNYEAQ. The CDR3 extends over 18 amino acids. V lost 2 bases to trimming and J lost 4 bases, with 24 bases between them. For the CDR3, the DNA is TGTGCCAGCAGCTTAAAATTAACGGCGTCAGGGTCTCCTTACGAGCAGTACTTC. Encoded protein: CASSLKLTASGSPYEQYF. The entire variable domain, with the rest obtained from reference TRBV7-6 and TRBJ2-7, is as follows: GAGVSQSPRYKVTKRGQDVALRCDPISGHVSLYWYRQALGQGPEFLTYFNYEAQQDKSGLPNDRFSAERPEGSISTLTIQRTEQRDSAMYRCASSLKLTASGSPYEQYFGPGTRLTVT.

CDR3 protein: CASSQAPGLAGDEQYF. CDR3 sequence (DNA): TGTGCCAGCAGCCAAGCACCGGGACTAGCGGGAGACGAGCAGTACTTC. The chain couples TRBV3-1 (or the pseudogene TRBV3-2) to TRBJ2-7, with 14 bases that match TRBD2. The germline CDR1 and CDR2 sequences are LGHDT and YNNKEL (reference sequence). With V trimmed by 1 base and J by 5 bases, 4 bases remained unmatched. This CDR3 is 16 amino acids long.

The chain uses TRBV7-8 and TRBJ2-3; 12 positions match TRBD2. CDR1 SGHVS and CDR2 FQNEAQ come from the germline V gene. V was clipped by 1 base and J by 6 bases; unmatched bases: 5. The CDR3 loop spans 16 amino acids. The CDR3 sequence: CASSLGRTSGVDTQYF. CDR3 nucleotides: TGTGCCAGCAGCTTAGGGAGGACTAGCGGGGTTGATACGCAGTATTTT.

The V and J genes are TRBV15 and TRBJ2-3; TRBD1 agrees at 11 bases. This CDR3 region has 17 residues. Germline CDR1 is LNHNV and CDR2 is YYDKDF (reference sequence). V dropped 1 base and J dropped 3; count of bases not matched to a gene: 6. The CDR3 bases are TGTGCCACCAGCAGAGTTGGGACAGGGGGGAGGACAGATACGCAGTATTTT. This codes for CATSRVGTGGRTDTQYF.

V is TRBV15 and J is TRBJ2-1; tentatively, D is TRBD2 (5 bases). In germline, CDR1 is LNHNV, CDR2 YYDKDF (reference sequence). Trimming took 0 bases from V and 7 from J, leaving 10 bases between them. The CDR3 is made up of 14 amino acids. CDR3 sequence reads: CATSRESGSNEQFF. The DNA of the CDR3 is TGTGCCACCAGCAGAGAAAGTGGGAGTAATGAGCAGTTCTTC. The full variable domain, in which reference TRBV15 and TRBJ2-1 provide the parts outside the CDR3, is DAMVIQNPRYQVTQFGKPVTLSCSQTLNHNVMYWYQQKSSQAPKLLFHYYDKDFNNEADTPDNFQSRRPNTSFCFLDIRSPGLGDTAMYLCATSRESGSNEQFFGPGTRLTVL.

The gene calls are TRBV4-3 and TRBJ2-1; TRBD1 matches 9 bases. The CDR3 is 15 amino acids. Trimming removed 3 bases from V and 8 bases from J; junction bases left unmatched: 8. In germline, CDR1 is LGHNA, CDR2 YSLEER. DNA of the CDR3: TGCGCCAGCAGCCACAGCGGGACAGGGCCCTATGAGCAGTTCTTC. Protein: CASSHSGTGPYEQFF.

The chain is built from TRBV27 and TRBJ2-1; 7 bases are shared with TRBD1. The CDR3 runs 13 residues. Trimming at V came to 0 bases and at J to 7 bases, leaving 0 bases not matched to a gene. Germline CDR1 and CDR2: MNHEY and SMNVEV (reference sequence). The CDR3 sequence is CASSLSTGNEQFF. The CDR3 nucleotides read TGTGCCAGCAGTTTATCGACAGGGAATGAGCAGTTCTTC.